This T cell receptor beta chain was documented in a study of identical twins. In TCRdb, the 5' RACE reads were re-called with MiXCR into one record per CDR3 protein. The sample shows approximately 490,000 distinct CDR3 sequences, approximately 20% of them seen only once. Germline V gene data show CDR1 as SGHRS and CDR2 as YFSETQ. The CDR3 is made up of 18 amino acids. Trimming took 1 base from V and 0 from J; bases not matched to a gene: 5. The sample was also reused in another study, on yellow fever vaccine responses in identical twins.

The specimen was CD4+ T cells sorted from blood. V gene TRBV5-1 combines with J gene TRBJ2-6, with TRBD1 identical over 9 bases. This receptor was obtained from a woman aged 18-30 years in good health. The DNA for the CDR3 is TGCGCCAGCAGCTTGATTTTGGGACAGGGCTCTGGGGCCAACGTCCTGACTTTC. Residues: CASSLILGQGSGANVLTF.